One and the same sample provided the 26 T cell receptor beta chains below, sequenced in a study of identical twins. Via MiXCR, TCRdb re-called the 5' RACE reads, giving one row per CDR3 protein. The table lists roughly 770,000 distinct CDR3 sequences, about 20% of them singletons, with around 13% in the top ten. The sample was also linked to a second study, of T cells expressing NK-cell markers.

Sequencing used PBMCs. These receptors were obtained from a woman aged 18-29 years in good health.

V gene TRBV12-3 or TRBV12-4 combines with J gene TRBJ1-6; D is ambiguous. The length of the CDR3 is 14 residues. V gave up 7 bases and J gave up 7 bases, with 14 bases separating them. Here the CDR3 reads CASTTGGRNSPLHF. Here the CDR3 DNA reads TGTGCCAGCACCACCGGCGGGCGGAATTCACCCCTCCACTTT.

This clonotype has a handful of counts. The chain employs TRBV20-1 and TRBJ1-1; 7 nucleotides line up with TRBD1. Trimming at V came to 6 bases and at J to 0 bases, leaving 13 bases not matched to a gene. CDR3 length: 16 amino acids. Germline lookup yields CDR1 DFQATT and CDR2 SNEGSKA (reference sequence). The DNA of the CDR3 is TGCAGTGCCGCCTTAGCCCGAGGGGGCATGAACACTGAAGCTTTCTTT. Translation gives CSAALARGGMNTEAFF.

The V gene is TRBV6-1, the J gene TRBJ2-1; TRBD2 is a possible D gene (6 bases). Germline CDR1 and CDR2: MNHNS and SASEGT. V was shortened by 6 bases and J by 6 bases, with 21 bases between the two germline ends. This CDR3 region has 16 residues. CDR3 sequence: CASSPTWGRSFNEQFF. The CDR3 DNA reads TGTGCCAGCAGCCCCACGTGGGGGAGGAGCTTCAATGAGCAGTTCTTC.

In its sample, this clonotype was seen a few times. The chain is built from TRBV7-2 and TRBJ2-4, with D tentatively TRBD2 (7 bases). Between the trimmed V and J ends, which lost 9 bases and 7 bases, there was a span of 16 bases. The CDR3 spans 13 residues. Germline CDR1 reads SGHTA; CDR2 reads FQGNSA. Here the CDR3 DNA reads TGTGCCAGTAGGAACAGGGAGGGGAACATTCAGTACTTC. Its translation is CASRNREGNIQYF.

V is TRBV5-1 and J is TRBJ2-5; TRBD2 aligns across 7 bases. The CDR3 consists of 17 residues. V trimming: 1 base; J trimming: 3 bases; junction bases outside the gene matches: 12. CDR1 SGHRS and CDR2 YFSETQ come from the germline V gene. CDR3 sequence reads: CASSLSLQPGLEETQYF. CDR3 DNA: TGCGCCAGCAGCTTGTCACTGCAACCCGGACTAGAAGAGACCCAGTACTTC.

CDR3 amino acids: CSVHTPFSGGRETQYF. The CDR3 nucleotides read TGCAGCGTCCACACCCCCTTCAGCGGGGGGAGAGAGACCCAGTACTTC. V and J are TRBV29-1 and TRBJ2-5, with 9 positions matching TRBD2. V was pared by 6 bases and J by 4 bases, with 15 bases of the junction left unmatched. Germline V gene sequence: CDR1 SQVTM, CDR2 ANQGSEA. The CDR3 has 16 residues.

The chain uses TRBV20-1 and TRBJ2-3; maybe TRBD2 (5 bases). Germline V gives CDR1 DFQATT, CDR2 SNEGSKA (reference sequence). V lost 6 bases and J lost 4, with 8 bases in between. The CDR3 covers 11 residues. This chain's CDR3 is CSAQRADTQYF. The CDR3 bases are TGCAGTGCCCAGAGGGCAGATACGCAGTATTTT.

The chain recombines TRBV29-1 with TRBJ2-3; D is possibly TRBD2 (7 bases). Germline loops: CDR1 SQVTM, CDR2 ANQGSEA. This CDR3 region has 14 residues. V was shortened by 7 bases and J by 2 bases, with 16 bases between the two germline ends. DNA for the CDR3: TGCAGCGGGATACGGGGGGCAGACACAGATACGCAGTATTTT. It is translated as CSGIRGADTDTQYF.

This clonotype was seen only a few times. This sequence joins TRBV5-5 and TRBJ2-5; 7 bases are shared with TRBD2. Germline V gene data show CDR1 as SGHKS and CDR2 as YYEKEE (reference sequence). The CDR3 spans 16 residues. The V gene end was trimmed by 4 bases and the J gene end by 2 bases; junction bases not matched to a gene: 11. The CDR3 here is CASSGDASGAQETQYF. In nucleotides, the CDR3 is TGTGCCAGCAGCGGAGATGCTAGCGGAGCTCAAGAGACCCAGTACTTC.

This clonotype was seen a handful of times. The genes are TRBV7-9 and TRBJ1-1; possible D gene TRBD1, 5 bases. Trimming left V 6 bases short and J 2 bases short, with 13 bases between. This CDR3 has 14 amino acids. Germline assignment: CDR1 SEHNR and CDR2 FQNEAQ (reference sequence). The CDR3 sequence: CASSPDRPNTEAFF. DNA of the CDR3: TGTGCCAGCAGTCCAGACAGACCAAACACTGAAGCTTTCTTT.

The CDR3 reads CASSLDIRTTGYTF. The CDR3, as DNA: TGTGCCAGCAGCTTAGACATCAGGACTACGGGCTACACCTTC. This chain links TRBV7-9 with TRBJ1-2; D unclear. CDR3 size: 14 residues. CDR1 is SEHNR, CDR2 FQNEAQ, per germline (reference sequence). With 1 base removed from V and 8 bases from J, the gap between germline ends came to 14 bases.

The J gene is TRBJ2-7, the V gene TRBV4-2; the D is unclear. CDR3 length equals 12 residues. Trimming shortened V by 2 bases and J by 5 bases, and 7 bases separated the two germline ends. Germline V gene sequence: CDR1 LGHNA, CDR2 YNFKEQ. DNA for the CDR3: TGTGCCAGCAGCCAAAAGGCGGACGAGCAGTACTTC. Translated: CASSQKADEQYF.

This clonotype was found many times. The J gene is TRBJ2-7, the V gene TRBV12-3 or TRBV12-4, with TRBD1 matching 7 bases. The CDR3 totals 14 residues. Unmatched junction bases numbered 7, after V lost 6 bases and J lost 2 bases. The CDR3 DNA sequence: TGTGCCAGCAGCACAGGACAGGACCCCTACGAGCAGTACTTC. It yields the protein CASSTGQDPYEQYF.

The genes are TRBV5-1 and TRBJ1-1, with D tentatively TRBD1 (5 bases). This CDR3 has 13 residues. The V end lost 4 bases, the J end lost 11 bases, and 18 bases lay between the germline ends. Germline CDR1 and CDR2: SGHRS and YFSETQ. DNA for the CDR3: TGCGCCAGCAGCAGGGGTAATAGCGACTGGGCTTTCTTT. This translates into CASSRGNSDWAFF.

This clonotype was counted only a few times. J is TRBJ2-7 and V is TRBV7-6, with 7 bases that match TRBD2. Trimming cost V 5 bases and J 2 bases; bases outside gene matches: 9. CDR1 and CDR2 from the germline V gene are SGHVS and FNYEAQ. The CDR3 consists of 15 residues. The CDR3, as DNA: TGTGCCAGCAGCCCAAAGAGCGGGATCACCTACGAGCAGTACTTC. It encodes CASSPKSGITYEQYF.

V and J are TRBV10-3 and TRBJ2-1; possibly TRBD2 for D (6 bases). The CDR3 spans 15 residues. Germline CDR1 and CDR2: ENHRY and SYGVKD. Trimming removed 2 bases at V and 8 bases at J, with 16 bases between. CDR3 bases: TGTGCCATCAGTGAGGGGGGGAGTAAGGACCATGAGCAGTTCTTC. Translating gives CAISEGGSKDHEQFF.

The rearrangement joins TRBV20-1 to TRBJ2-3; TRBD2 agrees at 7 bases. V was pared by 0 bases and J by 1 base, with 4 bases of the junction left unmatched. The germline CDR1 and CDR2 sequences are DFQATT and SNEGSKA (reference sequence). The CDR3 has 15 amino acids. This CDR3 reads CSARDGGDGTDTQYF. CDR3 nucleotide sequence: TGCAGTGCTAGAGATGGGGGGGATGGCACAGATACGCAGTATTTT.

This clonotype showed up just a few times. The chain links TRBV3-1 to TRBJ1-2; D is unclear. CDR3 size: 12 residues. Deletions cut 0 bases from V and 8 bases from J, with 7 bases between. CDR1 LGHDT and CDR2 YNNKEL come from the germline V gene (reference sequence). CDR3 DNA sequence: TGTGCCAGCAGCCAAGAACCAGAAGGCTACACCTTC. It codes for CASSQEPEGYTF.

V and J are TRBV6-5 and TRBJ1-1; 11 bases agree with TRBD1. V gave up 0 bases and J gave up 3 bases; unmatched junction bases: 0. This CDR3 is built from 15 residues. The germline gives CDR1 MNHEY, CDR2 SVGAGI. The CDR3 region has the DNA TGTGCCAGCAGTTACTCGGGACAGGGGGACACTGAAGCTTTCTTT. Translation: CASSYSGQGDTEAFF.

This clonotype showed up many times. V is TRBV12-3 or TRBV12-4 and J is TRBJ2-1; 7 bases match TRBD1. The CDR3 covers 12 residues. V was pared by 4 bases and J by 6 bases, with 0 bases of the junction left unmatched. DNA of the CDR3: TGTGCCAGCAGTTGGGACAGCAATGAGCAGTTCTTC. Translating gives CASSWDSNEQFF.

The DNA of the CDR3 is TGTGCCAGCAGTCCACAAAGTAGACAGGGCCCTCTTGAAGCTTTCTTT. It is translated as CASSPQSRQGPLEAFF. The chain uses TRBV5-6 and TRBJ1-1, with 7 bases matching TRBD1. The length of the CDR3 is 16 residues. The germline V gene encodes CDR1 SGHDT and CDR2 YYEEEE. The J segment lost 7 bases and the V segment lost 5 bases, leaving 17 bases of the junction unmatched.

This clonotype was seen a few times. The gene calls are TRBV20-1 and TRBJ1-6; D is unresolved. V was pared by 6 bases and J by 9 bases, with 15 bases between. Looked up from germline, CDR1 is DFQATT and CDR2 is SNEGSKA (reference sequence). CDR3 length: 13 residues. This CDR3 is CSATFTNRSPLHF. DNA of the CDR3: TGCAGTGCCACGTTCACGAATCGTTCACCCCTCCACTTT.

The CDR3 nucleotides read TGTGCCAGCAGTTTCTTCGGGGCTGCGGGGGCCAACGTCCTGACTTTC. Residues: CASSFFGAAGANVLTF. The V gene is TRBV28, the J gene TRBJ2-6, with D possibly called TRBD1 or TRBD2 (5 bases each). The CDR3 length is 16 residues. Germline values: CDR1 MDHEN, CDR2 SYDVKM. V lost 3 bases, J lost 4 bases, and 13 bases lay in between.

CDR3 sequence reads: CASSELLAGLSYEQYF. CDR3 coding DNA: TGTGCCAGCAGTGAACTTCTAGCGGGCCTCTCCTACGAGCAGTACTTC. J is TRBJ2-7 and V is TRBV2, with 8 bases identical to TRBD2. The CDR3 totals 16 residues. From germline, CDR1 is SNHLY and CDR2 FYNNEI. With 2 bases clipped from V and 0 bases from J, the junction kept 6 bases outside the gene matches.

The chain is built from TRBV4-3 and TRBJ2-1; D unclear. V lost 1 base, J lost 2 bases, and 6 bases lay in between. The CDR3 covers 14 residues. Germline CDR1 reads LGHNA; CDR2 reads YSLEER. The CDR3 loop reads CASSQVMAYNEQFF. The CDR3, as DNA: TGCGCCAGCAGCCAAGTAATGGCCTACAATGAGCAGTTCTTC.

This clonotype was observed a handful of times. The chain employs TRBV20-1 and TRBJ2-5; D is unresolved. The CDR3 contains 13 residues. CDR1 is DFQATT and CDR2 is SNEGSKA in the germline V gene (reference sequence). V was pared by 6 bases and J by 3 bases, with 14 bases between. The CDR3 protein is CSAYNDWKETQYF. The CDR3 DNA is TGCAGTGCCTATAACGACTGGAAAGAGACCCAGTACTTC.